This TCR beta chain was obtained from a study of T cells in Graves' hyperthyroidism and ophthalmopathy. About the study: Once the initial diagnosis was made, peripheral blood was obtained before any treatment.

It was RNA transcripts that yielded the amplified TCR beta CDR3 regions. An initial round of RT-PCR targeting the TCR CDR3 relied on the HTBI primer set. TCRdb redid the calling of the multiplex PCR reads with MiXCR, one entry per CDR3 protein. The table records some 320,000 distinct CDR3 sequences, 12% to 15% of them present only once. This CDR3 contains 11 residues. CDR1 is SGHKS and CDR2 is YYEKEE in the germline V gene (reference sequence). V dropped 7 bases and J dropped 5 bases, with 9 bases sitting between them. The PBMCs were taken from 10 ml of fresh peripheral blood. This chain joins TRBV5-5 and TRBJ2-5; D possibly corresponds to TRBD2 (5 bases). The material sequenced was blood. The origin of this receptor is a woman between 40 and 50 years old with Graves' ophthalmopathy. The CDR3 loop reads CASGTGETQYF. The DNA of the CDR3 is TGTGCCAGCGGAACGGGGGAGACCCAGTACTTC.